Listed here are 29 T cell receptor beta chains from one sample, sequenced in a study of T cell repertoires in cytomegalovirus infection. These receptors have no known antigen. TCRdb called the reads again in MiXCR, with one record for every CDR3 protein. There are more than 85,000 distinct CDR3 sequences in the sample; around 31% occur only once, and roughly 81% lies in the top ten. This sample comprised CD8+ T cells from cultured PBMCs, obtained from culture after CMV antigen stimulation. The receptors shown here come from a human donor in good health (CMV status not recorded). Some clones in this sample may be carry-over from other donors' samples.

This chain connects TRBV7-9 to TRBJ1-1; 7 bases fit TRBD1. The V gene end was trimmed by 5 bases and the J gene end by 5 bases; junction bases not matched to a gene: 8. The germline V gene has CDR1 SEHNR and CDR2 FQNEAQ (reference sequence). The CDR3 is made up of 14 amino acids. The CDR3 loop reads CASSDDRAGTEAFF. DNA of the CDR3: TGTGCCAGCAGCGACGACAGGGCAGGTACTGAAGCTTTCTTT.

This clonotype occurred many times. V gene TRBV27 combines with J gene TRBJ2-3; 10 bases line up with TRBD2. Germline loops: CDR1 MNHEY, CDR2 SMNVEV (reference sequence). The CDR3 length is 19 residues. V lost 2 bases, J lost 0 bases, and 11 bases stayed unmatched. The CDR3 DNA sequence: TGTGCCAGCAGTTTACCACCCTTGGTAGCGGGGGGCAGCACAGATACGCAGTATTTT. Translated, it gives CASSLPPLVAGGSTDTQYF.

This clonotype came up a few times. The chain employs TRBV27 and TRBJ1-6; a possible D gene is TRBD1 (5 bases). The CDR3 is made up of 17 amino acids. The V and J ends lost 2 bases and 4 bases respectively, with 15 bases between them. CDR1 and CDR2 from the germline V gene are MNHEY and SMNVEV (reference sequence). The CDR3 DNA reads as TGTGCCAGCAGTTTACAGGGCCCCGTCGCTTATAATTCACCCCTCCACTTT. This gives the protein CASSLQGPVAYNSPLHF.

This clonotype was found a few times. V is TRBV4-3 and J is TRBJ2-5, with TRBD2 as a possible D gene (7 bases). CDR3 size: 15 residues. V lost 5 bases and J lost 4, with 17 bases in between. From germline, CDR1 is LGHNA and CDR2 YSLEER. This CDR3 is CASSSRGGAAETQYF. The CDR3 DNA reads TGCGCCAGCAGCTCCCGAGGGGGGGCAGCAGAGACCCAGTACTTC.

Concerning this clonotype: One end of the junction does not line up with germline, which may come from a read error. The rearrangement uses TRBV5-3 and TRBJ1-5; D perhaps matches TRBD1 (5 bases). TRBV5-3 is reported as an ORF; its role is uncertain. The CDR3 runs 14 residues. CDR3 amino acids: CASSLGGNNQPQHF. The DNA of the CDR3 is TGTGCCAGCAGCTTGGGGGGGAACAATCAGCCCCAGCATTTT.

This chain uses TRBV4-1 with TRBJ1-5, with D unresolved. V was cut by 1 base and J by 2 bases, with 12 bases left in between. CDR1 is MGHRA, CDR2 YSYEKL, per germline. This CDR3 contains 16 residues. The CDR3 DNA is TGCGCCAGCAGCCAAGGAACTAGCGGAGGCAATCAGCCCCAGCATTTT. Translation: CASSQGTSGGNQPQHF.

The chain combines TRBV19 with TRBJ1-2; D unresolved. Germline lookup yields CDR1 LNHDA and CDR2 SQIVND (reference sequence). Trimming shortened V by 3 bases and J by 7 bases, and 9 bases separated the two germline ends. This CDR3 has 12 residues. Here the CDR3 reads CASSMGTRGYTF. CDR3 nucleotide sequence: TGTGCCAGTAGTATGGGCACGCGTGGCTACACCTTC.

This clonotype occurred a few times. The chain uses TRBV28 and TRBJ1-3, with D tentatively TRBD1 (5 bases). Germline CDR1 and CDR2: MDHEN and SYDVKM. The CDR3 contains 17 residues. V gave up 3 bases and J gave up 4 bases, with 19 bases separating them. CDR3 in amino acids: CASSFLGLGELGNTIYF. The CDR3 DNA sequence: TGTGCCAGCAGTTTTCTGGGGTTAGGGGAACTCGGAAACACCATATATTTT.

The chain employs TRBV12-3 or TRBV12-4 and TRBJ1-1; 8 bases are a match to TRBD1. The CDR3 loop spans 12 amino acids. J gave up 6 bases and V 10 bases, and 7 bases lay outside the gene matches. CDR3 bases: TGTGCCATTTCCGGGACAGGACCTGAAGCTTTCTTT. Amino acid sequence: CAISGTGPEAFF.

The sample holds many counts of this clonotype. The DNA of the CDR3 is TGTGCCAGCAGCCTGAGCACAGGGCCCTACAATGAGCAGTTCTTC. This translates into CASSLSTGPYNEQFF. The J gene is TRBJ2-1, the V gene TRBV7-2; a possible D gene is TRBD1 (6 bases). Germline CDR1 reads SGHTA; CDR2 reads FQGNSA. The ends were cut back, 5 bases at V and 2 bases at J, with 13 bases in the middle. This CDR3 contains 15 residues. The whole variable domain, filled in from reference TRBV7-2 and TRBJ2-1, reads GAGVSQSPSNKVTEKGKDVELRCDPISGHTALYWYRQSLGQGLEFLIYFQGNSAPDKSGLPSDRFSAERTGGSVSTLTIQRTQQEDSAVYLCASSLSTGPYNEQFFGPGTRLTVL.

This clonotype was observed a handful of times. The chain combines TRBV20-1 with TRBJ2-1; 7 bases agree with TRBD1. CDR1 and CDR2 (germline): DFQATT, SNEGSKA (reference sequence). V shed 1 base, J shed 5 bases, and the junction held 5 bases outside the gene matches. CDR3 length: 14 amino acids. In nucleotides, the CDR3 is TGCAGTGCTAGAGGATTAACAGGGGACAATGAGCAGTTCTTC. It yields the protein CSARGLTGDNEQFF.

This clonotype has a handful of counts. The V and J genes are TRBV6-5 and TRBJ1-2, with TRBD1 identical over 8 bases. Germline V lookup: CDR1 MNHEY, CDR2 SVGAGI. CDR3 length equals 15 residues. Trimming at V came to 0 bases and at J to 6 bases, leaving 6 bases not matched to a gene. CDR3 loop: CASSYSLTGGDGYTF. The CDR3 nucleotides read TGTGCCAGCAGTTACTCCCTCACAGGGGGTGATGGCTACACCTTC.

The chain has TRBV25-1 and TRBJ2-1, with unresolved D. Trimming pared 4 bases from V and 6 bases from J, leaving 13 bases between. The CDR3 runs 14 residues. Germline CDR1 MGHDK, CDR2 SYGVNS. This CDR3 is CASSARALGNEQFF. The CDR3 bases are TGTGCCAGCAGTGCCCGGGCCCTGGGCAATGAGCAGTTCTTC.

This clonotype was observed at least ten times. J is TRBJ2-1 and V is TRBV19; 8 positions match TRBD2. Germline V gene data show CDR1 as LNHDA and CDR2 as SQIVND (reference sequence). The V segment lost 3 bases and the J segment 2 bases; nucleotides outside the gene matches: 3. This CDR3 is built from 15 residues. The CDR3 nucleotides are TGTGCCAGTAGTATTAGCGGGGAACCCTACAATGAGCAGTTCTTC. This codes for CASSISGEPYNEQFF.

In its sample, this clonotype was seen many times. CDR3 in DNA: TGTGCCAGCAGCCTGATCTCCTCAGATACGCAGTATTTT. Encoded protein: CASSLISSDTQYF. The chain uses TRBV7-2 and TRBJ2-3; D is ambiguous. V lost 5 bases and J lost 4, with 10 bases in between. The CDR3 has 13 amino acids. Germline V lookup: CDR1 SGHTA, CDR2 FQGNSA. Combining the CDR3 with reference TRBV7-2 and TRBJ2-3 gives the whole variable domain GAGVSQSPSNKVTEKGKDVELRCDPISGHTALYWYRQSLGQGLEFLIYFQGNSAPDKSGLPSDRFSAERTGGSVSTLTIQRTQQEDSAVYLCASSLISSDTQYFGPGTRLTVL.

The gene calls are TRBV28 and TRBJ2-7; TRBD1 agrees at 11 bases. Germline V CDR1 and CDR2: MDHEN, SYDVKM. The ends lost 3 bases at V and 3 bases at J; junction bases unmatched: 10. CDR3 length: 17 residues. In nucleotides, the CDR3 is TGTGCCAGCAGTTTCCTCATCCGGGACAGGGGGGACTACGAGCAGTACTTC. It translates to CASSFLIRDRGDYEQYF.

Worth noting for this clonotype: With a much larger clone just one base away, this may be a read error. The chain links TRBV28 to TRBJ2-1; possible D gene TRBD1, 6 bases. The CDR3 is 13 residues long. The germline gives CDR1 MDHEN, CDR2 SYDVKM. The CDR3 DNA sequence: TGTGCCAGCAGCCTTGGGGGCTACGGTGAGCATTTCTTC. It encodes CASSLGGYGEHFF. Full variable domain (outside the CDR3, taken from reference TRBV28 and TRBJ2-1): DVKVTQSSRYLVKRTGEKVFLECVQDMDHENMFWYRQDPGLGLRLIYFSYDVKMKEKGDIPEGYSVSREKKERFSLILESASTNQTSMYLCASSLGGYGEHFFGPGTRLTVL.

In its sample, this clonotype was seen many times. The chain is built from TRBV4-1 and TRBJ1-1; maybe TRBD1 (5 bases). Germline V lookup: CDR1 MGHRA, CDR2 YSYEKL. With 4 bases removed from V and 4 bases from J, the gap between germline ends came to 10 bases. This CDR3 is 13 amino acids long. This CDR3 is CASSLGQFTEAFF. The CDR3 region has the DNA TGCGCCAGCAGCCTAGGACAATTCACTGAAGCTTTCTTT.

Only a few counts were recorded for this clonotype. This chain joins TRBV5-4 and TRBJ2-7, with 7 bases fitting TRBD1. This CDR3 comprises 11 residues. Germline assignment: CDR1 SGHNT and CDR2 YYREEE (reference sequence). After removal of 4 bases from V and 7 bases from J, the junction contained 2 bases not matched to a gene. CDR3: CASSGDSEQYF. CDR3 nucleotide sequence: TGTGCCAGCAGCGGGGACAGTGAGCAGTACTTC.

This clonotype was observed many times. This CDR3 is CASSLSHFFAGKDEQYF. In nucleotides, the CDR3 is TGTGCCAGCAGTTTATCGCATTTTTTCGCAGGGAAGGACGAGCAGTACTTC. The chain recombines TRBV27 with TRBJ2-7; D might be TRBD1 (5 bases). This CDR3 comprises 17 residues. V lost 0 bases and J 5 bases, leaving 20 bases between the germline ends. Looked up from germline, CDR1 is MNHEY and CDR2 is SMNVEV (reference sequence).

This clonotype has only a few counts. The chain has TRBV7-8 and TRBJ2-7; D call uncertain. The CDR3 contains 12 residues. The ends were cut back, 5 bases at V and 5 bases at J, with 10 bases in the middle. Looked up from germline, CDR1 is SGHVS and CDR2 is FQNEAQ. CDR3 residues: CASSLAVDEQYF. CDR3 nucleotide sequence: TGTGCCAGCAGCCTCGCAGTTGACGAGCAGTACTTC.

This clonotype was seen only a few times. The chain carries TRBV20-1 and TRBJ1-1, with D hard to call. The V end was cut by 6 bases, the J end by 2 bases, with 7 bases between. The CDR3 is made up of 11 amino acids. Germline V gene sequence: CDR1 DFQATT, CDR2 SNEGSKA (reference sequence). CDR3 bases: TGCAGTGCGAACTATAACACTGAAGCTTTCTTT. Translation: CSANYNTEAFF.

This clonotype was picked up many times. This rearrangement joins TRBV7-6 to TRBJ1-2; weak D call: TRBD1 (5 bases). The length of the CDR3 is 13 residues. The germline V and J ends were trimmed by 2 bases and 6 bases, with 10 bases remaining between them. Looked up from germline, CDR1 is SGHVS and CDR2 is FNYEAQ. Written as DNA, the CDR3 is TGTGCCAGCAGCTTACCAGGGTTGAATGGCTACACCTTC. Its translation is CASSLPGLNGYTF.

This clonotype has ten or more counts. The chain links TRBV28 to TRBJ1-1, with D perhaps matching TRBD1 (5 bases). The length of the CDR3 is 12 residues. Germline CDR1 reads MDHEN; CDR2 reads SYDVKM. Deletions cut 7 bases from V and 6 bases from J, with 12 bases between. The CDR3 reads CASTPWGSEAFF. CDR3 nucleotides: TGTGCCAGCACTCCCTGGGGGTCTGAAGCTTTCTTT.

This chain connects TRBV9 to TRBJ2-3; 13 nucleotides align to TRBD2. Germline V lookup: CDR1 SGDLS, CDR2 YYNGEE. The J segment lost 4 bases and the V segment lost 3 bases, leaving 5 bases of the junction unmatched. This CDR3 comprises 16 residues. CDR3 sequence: CASSDGTSGAADTQYF. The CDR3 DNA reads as TGTGCCAGCAGCGACGGGACTAGCGGGGCGGCAGATACGCAGTATTTT.

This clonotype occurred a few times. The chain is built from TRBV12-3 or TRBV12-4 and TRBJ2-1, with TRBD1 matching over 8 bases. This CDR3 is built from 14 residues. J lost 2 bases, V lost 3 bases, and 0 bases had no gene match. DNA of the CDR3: TGTGCCAGCAGTTTGGACAGGGCCTACAATGAGCAGTTCTTC. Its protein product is CASSLDRAYNEQFF.

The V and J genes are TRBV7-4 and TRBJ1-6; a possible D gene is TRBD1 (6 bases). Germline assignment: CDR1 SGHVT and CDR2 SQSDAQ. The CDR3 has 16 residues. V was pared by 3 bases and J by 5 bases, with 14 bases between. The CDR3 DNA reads TGTGCCAGCAGCTTGACAACAGGGCTAGATAATTCACCCCTCCACTTT. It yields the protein CASSLTTGLDNSPLHF.

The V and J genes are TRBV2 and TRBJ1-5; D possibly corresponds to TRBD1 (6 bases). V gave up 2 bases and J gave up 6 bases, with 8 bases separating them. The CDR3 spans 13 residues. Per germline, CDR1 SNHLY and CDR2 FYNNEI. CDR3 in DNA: TGTGCCAGCAGTGAATGGGGGGCTCAGCCCCAGCATTTT. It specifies CASSEWGAQPQHF.

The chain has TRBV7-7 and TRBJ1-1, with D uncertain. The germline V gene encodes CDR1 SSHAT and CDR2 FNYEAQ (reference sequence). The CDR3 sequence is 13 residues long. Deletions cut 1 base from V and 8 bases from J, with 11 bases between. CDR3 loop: CASSLVTGGEAFF. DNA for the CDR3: TGTGCCAGCAGCTTAGTTACGGGCGGGGAAGCTTTCTTT.